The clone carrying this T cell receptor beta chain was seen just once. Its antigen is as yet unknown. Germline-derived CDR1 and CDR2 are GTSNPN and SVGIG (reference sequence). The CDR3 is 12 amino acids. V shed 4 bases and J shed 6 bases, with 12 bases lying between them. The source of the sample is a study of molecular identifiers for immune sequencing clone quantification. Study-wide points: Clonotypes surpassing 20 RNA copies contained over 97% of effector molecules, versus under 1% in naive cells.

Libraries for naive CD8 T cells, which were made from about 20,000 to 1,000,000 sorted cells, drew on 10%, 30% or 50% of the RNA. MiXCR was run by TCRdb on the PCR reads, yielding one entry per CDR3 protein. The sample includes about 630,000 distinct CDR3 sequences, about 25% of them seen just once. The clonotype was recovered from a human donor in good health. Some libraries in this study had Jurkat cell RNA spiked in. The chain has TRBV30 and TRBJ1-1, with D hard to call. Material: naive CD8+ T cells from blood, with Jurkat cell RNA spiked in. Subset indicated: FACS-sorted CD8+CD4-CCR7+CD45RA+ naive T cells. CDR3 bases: TGTGCCTGGAATATCGGTTTGGCTGAAGCTTTCTTT. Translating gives CAWNIGLAEAFF.